The table lists the clone carrying this TCR beta chain with a count of one. Its antigen is as yet unknown. The data stem from a study of post-analysis software for immune sequencing data. Unique molecular identifiers tagged the TCR beta cDNA libraries. TCRdb processed the PCR reads anew with MiXCR; each CDR3 protein has one entry. The data hold 820,000 or so distinct CDR3 sequences, with around 50% observed a single time. Whole-study findings and limits: Comparison of patients with controls showed five or six TRBV segments more frequent in patients, TRBV5-6, TRBV5-1 and TRBV20-1 among them.

Trimming cost V 4 bases and J 3 bases; bases outside gene matches: 5. CDR1 DFQATT and CDR2 SNEGSKA come from the germline V gene (reference sequence). The CDR3 has 14 residues. The rearrangement links TRBV20-1 to TRBJ2-7, with 11 nucleotides matching TRBD2. Sequenced: blood. The sequence derives from a girl under 18 with multiple sclerosis. The CDR3 spells CSAMSGTSGYEQYF. DNA of the CDR3: TGCAGTGCTATGTCCGGGACTAGCGGCTACGAGCAGTACTTC.